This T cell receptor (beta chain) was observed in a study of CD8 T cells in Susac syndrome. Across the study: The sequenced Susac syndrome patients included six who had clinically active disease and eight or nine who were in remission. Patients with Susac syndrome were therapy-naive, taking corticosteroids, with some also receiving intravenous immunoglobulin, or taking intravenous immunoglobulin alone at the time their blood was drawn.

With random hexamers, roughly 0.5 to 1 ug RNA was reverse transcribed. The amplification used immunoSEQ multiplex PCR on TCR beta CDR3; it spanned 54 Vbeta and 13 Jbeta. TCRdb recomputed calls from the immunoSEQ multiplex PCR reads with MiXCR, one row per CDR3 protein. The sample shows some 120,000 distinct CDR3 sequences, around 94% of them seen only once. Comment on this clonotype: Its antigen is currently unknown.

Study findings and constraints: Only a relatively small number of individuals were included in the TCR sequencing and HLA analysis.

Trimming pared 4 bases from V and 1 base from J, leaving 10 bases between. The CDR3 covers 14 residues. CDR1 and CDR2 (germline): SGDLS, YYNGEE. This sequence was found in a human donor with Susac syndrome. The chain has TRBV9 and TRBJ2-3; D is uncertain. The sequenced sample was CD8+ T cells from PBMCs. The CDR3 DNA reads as TGTGCCAGCAGCCACGAATCGGGCACAGATACGCAGTATTTT. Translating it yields CASSHESGTDTQYF.